This TCR beta chain was sequenced for a study of cytomegalovirus exposure and HLA in healthy donors. Both 60 Vbeta primers and 13 Jbeta primers went into the PCR. Profiled with immunoSEQ multiplex PCR; TCRdb holds only in-frame clones, not every one. The sample consists of 110,000 or so clones, about 76% of them appearing once. Overall study results and limits: Reportedly, a later analysis found an Asian-associated ancestry cluster had fewer N-insertions than the roughly 700-donor mean.

For this clone: The target antigen is unknown.

Donors had nominal health at sampling but likely had unrecorded immune exposures. The receptor's source is a woman aged 40 to 50 in good health and CMV-seropositive. The sequenced sample was PBMCs.

The CDR3 nucleotides are TGTGCCAGCAGTGCCCCCTTGGGCAGGGACTATGGCTACACCTTC. Translation gives CASSAPLGRDYGYTF. The chain carries TRBV6-1 and TRBJ1-2, with a possible D match to TRBD1 (5 bases). Trimming left V 4 bases short and J 3 bases short, with 15 bases between. Germline V gives CDR1 MNHNS, CDR2 SASEGT. CDR3 length: 15 residues.